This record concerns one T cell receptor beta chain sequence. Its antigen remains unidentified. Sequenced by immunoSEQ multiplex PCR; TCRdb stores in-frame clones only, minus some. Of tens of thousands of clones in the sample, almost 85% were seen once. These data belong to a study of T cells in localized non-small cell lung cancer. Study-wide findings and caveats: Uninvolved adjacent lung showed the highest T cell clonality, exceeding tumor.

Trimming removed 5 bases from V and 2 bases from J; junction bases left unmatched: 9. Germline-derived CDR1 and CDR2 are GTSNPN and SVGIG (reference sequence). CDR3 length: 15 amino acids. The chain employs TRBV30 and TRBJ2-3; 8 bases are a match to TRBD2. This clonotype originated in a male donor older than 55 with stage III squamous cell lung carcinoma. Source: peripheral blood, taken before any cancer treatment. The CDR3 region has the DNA TGTGCCTGGGGACCGGCGGGGGGCTCCACAGATACGCAGTATTTT. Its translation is CAWGPAGGSTDTQYF.